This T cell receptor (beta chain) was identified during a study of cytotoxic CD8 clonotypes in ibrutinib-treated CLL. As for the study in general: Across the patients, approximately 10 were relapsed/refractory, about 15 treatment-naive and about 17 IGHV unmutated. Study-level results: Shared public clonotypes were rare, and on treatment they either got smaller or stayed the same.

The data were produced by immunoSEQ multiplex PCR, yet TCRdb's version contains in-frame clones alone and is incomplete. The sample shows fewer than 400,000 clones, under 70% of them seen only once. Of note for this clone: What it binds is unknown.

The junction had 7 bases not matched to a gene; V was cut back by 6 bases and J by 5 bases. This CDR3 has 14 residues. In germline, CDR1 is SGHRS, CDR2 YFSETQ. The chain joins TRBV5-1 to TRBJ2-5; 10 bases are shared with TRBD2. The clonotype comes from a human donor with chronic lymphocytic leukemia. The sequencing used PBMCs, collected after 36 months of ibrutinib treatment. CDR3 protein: CASTPSGSSETQYF. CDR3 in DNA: TGCGCCAGCACTCCTAGCGGGAGTTCGGAGACCCAGTACTTC.